This entry describes one TCR beta chain. Its antigen is unidentified. This specimen comes from a study of cytomegalovirus exposure and HLA in healthy donors. The CDR3 loop spans 16 amino acids. Deletions cut 3 bases from V and 2 bases from J, with 14 bases between. Germline V gives CDR1 MNHEY, CDR2 SVGAGI. Study results and caveats: Later analysis associated a missense DCLRE1C variant with TCR beta V- and J-gene trimming. The presence/absence work took it that sequencing depth was about the same across donors.

It was with 60 Vbeta and 13 Jbeta primers that the PCR ran. This table comes from immunoSEQ multiplex PCR, and its TCRdb copy is limited to in-frame clones, with some not included. In the table there are 150,000 to 200,000 clones, about 76% of which are singletons. The receptor's source is a woman aged 50 to 60 in good health and CMV-seronegative. The chain has TRBV6-5 and TRBJ1-5, with D possibly matching TRBD1 (6 bases). Sample: PBMCs. The CDR3 is CASSYRTGLGNQPQHF. The CDR3 DNA sequence: TGTGCCAGCAGTTATCGCACAGGGCTTGGCAATCAGCCCCAGCATTTT.